Below are 16 T cell receptor beta chains sequenced from a single sample in a study of T cell clonotyping in hematopoietic cell transplantation. The assay was immunoSEQ multiplex PCR, and TCRdb's table has in-frame clones only and misses some. Altogether over 35,000 clones are present, 88% being singletons, with the ten largest covering nearly 2%. Sequenced: peripheral blood mononuclear cells. The receptors here all came from a woman aged 35 to 49 in good health. Some clones in this sample may be carry-over from other donors' samples.

V usage is TRBV27 and J usage is TRBJ1-1; D is possibly TRBD1 (5 bases). Germline assignment: CDR1 MNHEY and CDR2 SMNVEV (reference sequence). V shed 5 bases and J shed 3 bases, with 10 bases lying between them. The CDR3 spans 13 residues. As DNA, the CDR3 is TGTGCCAGCAGTCCGCTGACAGACACTGAAGCTTTCTTT. This sequence encodes CASSPLTDTEAFF.

The gene calls are TRBV6-1 and TRBJ2-2; TRBD2 might be the D (5 bases). V was clipped by 7 bases and J by 4 bases, with 16 bases between them. Germline V lookup: CDR1 MNHNS, CDR2 SASEGT. This CDR3 is 15 amino acids long. This chain's CDR3 is CASTQEGLATGELFF. In DNA, the CDR3 is TGTGCCAGCACTCAAGAGGGCCTCGCCACCGGGGAGCTGTTTTTT.

The chain employs TRBV2 and TRBJ2-2, with 9 nucleotides matching TRBD1. The CDR3 loop spans 15 amino acids. J was trimmed by 1 base and V by 7 bases; bases with no gene match: 4. CDR1 is SNHLY and CDR2 is FYNNEI in the germline V gene. The CDR3 reads CASTKDRGNTGELFF. CDR3 bases: TGTGCCAGCACCAAGGACAGGGGGAACACCGGGGAGCTGTTTTTT.

J is TRBJ1-5 and V is TRBV6-5; unclear D gene. V was pared by 2 bases and J by 5 bases, with 7 bases between. Germline values: CDR1 MNHEY, CDR2 SVGAGI. CDR3 length: 13 residues. CDR3 in amino acids: CASSYTADQPQHF. CDR3 DNA: TGTGCCAGCAGTTACACAGCCGATCAGCCCCAGCATTTT.

J is TRBJ1-2 and V is TRBV5-6, with a possible D match to TRBD1 (5 bases). Germline CDR1 reads SGHDT; CDR2 reads YYEEEE. CDR3 length: 14 residues. V gave up 2 bases and J gave up 6 bases, with 14 bases separating them. CDR3 in DNA: TGTGCCAGCAGCTTAGAGGGCAGGGAGGATGGCTACACCTTC. Protein product: CASSLEGREDGYTF.

The rearrangement uses TRBV29-1 and TRBJ1-2, with 7 bases that match TRBD1. CDR1 is SQVTM, CDR2 ANQGSEA, per germline. The CDR3 runs to 13 residues. V dropped 4 bases and J dropped 3; count of bases not matched to a gene: 5. The CDR3 loop is CSVGTGADYGYTF. For the CDR3, the DNA is TGCAGCGTTGGAACAGGGGCAGACTATGGCTACACCTTC.

The chain is built from TRBV7-2 and TRBJ2-3; 9 bases fit TRBD2. The CDR3 consists of 18 residues. V shed 2 bases, J shed 2 bases, and the junction held 11 bases outside the gene matches. In germline, CDR1 is SGHTA, CDR2 FQGNSA. CDR3 coding DNA: TGTGCCAGCAGCTTAACACCCTTATTAGCGGGAGACACAGATACGCAGTATTTT. This encodes CASSLTPLLAGDTDTQYF.

V usage is TRBV5-1 and J usage is TRBJ1-1, with D uncertain. Trimming left V 1 base short and J 0 bases short, with 7 bases between. The CDR3 totals 14 residues. Germline assignment: CDR1 SGHRS and CDR2 YFSETQ. The CDR3 nucleotides are TGCGCCAGCAGCTTGACCAGTCTGAACACTGAAGCTTTCTTT. Its translation: CASSLTSLNTEAFF.

The chain carries TRBV19 and TRBJ1-5; D gene unclear. Germline lookup yields CDR1 LNHDA and CDR2 SQIVND (reference sequence). This CDR3 is built from 15 residues. Trimming shortened V by 1 base and J by 2 bases, and 9 bases separated the two germline ends. Written as DNA, the CDR3 is TGTGCCAGTAGTATAGGGGCGCTGGGCAATCAGCCCCAGCATTTT. This sequence encodes CASSIGALGNQPQHF. Full variable domain (remainder filled in from reference TRBV19 and TRBJ1-5): DGGITQSPKYLFRKEGQNVTLSCEQNLNHDAMYWYRQDPGQGLRLIYYSQIVNDFQKGDIAEGYSVSREKKESFPLTVTSAQKNPTAFYLCASSIGALGNQPQHFGDGTRLSIL.

A single count supports this clone. The chain uses TRBV28 and TRBJ2-7; possibly TRBD1 for D (5 bases). The CDR3 has 15 amino acids. Looked up from germline, CDR1 is MDHEN and CDR2 is SYDVKM. CDR3 in amino acids: CATTRTGLTSYEQYF. The CDR3 DNA reads TGTGCAACAACTCGCACAGGCTTAACCTCGTACGAGCAGTACTTC. Full variable domain (remainder filled in from reference TRBV28 and TRBJ2-7): DVKVTQSSRYLVKRTGEKVFLECVQDMDHENMFWYRQDPGLGLRLIYFSYDVKMKEKGDIPEGYSVSREKKERFSLILESASTNQTSMYLCATTRTGLTSYEQYFGPGTRLTVT.

The chain couples TRBV5-1 to TRBJ2-7; 9 bases align to TRBD2. This CDR3 is 17 amino acids long. Germline V gene sequence: CDR1 SGHRS, CDR2 YFSETQ. V trimming: 4 bases; J trimming: 2 bases; junction bases outside the gene matches: 13. The DNA for the CDR3 is TGCGCCAGCAGCCCCCAACCTAGCGGGATTCGCGCCTACGAGCAGTACTTC. It translates to CASSPQPSGIRAYEQYF.

The J gene is TRBJ2-7, the V gene TRBV4-3; D unclear. This CDR3 comprises 15 residues. The germline CDR1 and CDR2 sequences are LGHNA and YSLEER. Trimming removed 3 bases at V and 1 base at J, with 13 bases between. The CDR3 loop reads CASSHSSQLSYEQYF. CDR3 DNA sequence: TGCGCCAGCAGCCATTCGAGCCAACTATCCTACGAGCAGTACTTC.

The V and J genes are TRBV7-2 and TRBJ2-7; D possibly corresponds to TRBD2 (5 bases). The ends were cut back, 4 bases at V and 0 bases at J, with 10 bases in the middle. The CDR3 is 14 residues long. Germline CDR1 reads SGHTA; CDR2 reads FQGNSA. CDR3 protein: CASSWSGSSYEQYF. CDR3 in DNA: TGTGCCAGCAGCTGGAGCGGTAGCTCCTACGAGCAGTACTTC.

The gene calls are TRBV4-1 and TRBJ1-1; 9 nucleotides agree with TRBD1. The V gene's germline CDR1 is MGHRA and CDR2 YSYEKL. V lost 0 bases and J lost 10; bases outside the gene matches: 9. The CDR3 loop spans 15 amino acids. CDR3 in amino acids: CASSQERQGVRSAFF. CDR3 in DNA: TGCGCCAGCAGCCAAGAGAGACAGGGGGTTCGCTCAGCTTTCTTT.

The chain is built from TRBV5-4 and TRBJ1-2; 8 bases are a match to TRBD1. Germline-derived CDR1 and CDR2 are SGHNT and YYREEE (reference sequence). The trim removed 4 bases at V and 8 bases at J, leaving 16 bases unmatched. The CDR3 totals 16 residues. The CDR3 DNA follows: TGTGCCAGCAGCCCTATCCGACAGGGGCGGGGGGAAGGCTACACCTTC. As protein: CASSPIRQGRGEGYTF.

This chain connects TRBV4-3 to TRBJ2-2; weak D call: TRBD2 (6 bases). Germline-derived CDR1 and CDR2 are LGHNA and YSLEER. Trimming removed 3 bases at V and 6 bases at J, with 14 bases between. There are 15 residues in the CDR3. The DNA of the CDR3 is TGCGCCAGCAGCCATAGTCCGGAGCGGGCCGGGGAGCTGTTTTTT. Amino acids: CASSHSPERAGELFF.